These 3 T cell receptor beta chains came from one sample sequenced in a study of T cell changes during pregnancy in multiple sclerosis. Repertoires were generated with immunoSEQ multiplex PCR, while TCRdb's copy carries only in-frame clones and drops some. The sample contains 30,000 or so clones, roughly 87% of which appear only once. Here the sequenced sample was CD8+ T cells from peripheral blood mononuclear cells, taken in the first trimester of pregnancy. Receptors were obtained from a female donor with multiple sclerosis, enrolled in a pregnancy study.

The chain has TRBV7-8 and TRBJ1-2; 7 bases fit TRBD1. Germline V lookup: CDR1 SGHVS, CDR2 FQNEAQ. This CDR3 comprises 14 residues. With 5 bases clipped from V and 4 bases from J, the junction kept 7 bases outside the gene matches. CDR3: CASSGGAGGYGYTF. The CDR3 coding sequence is TGTGCCAGCAGCGGCGGTGCAGGGGGCTATGGCTACACCTTC.

This clone was detected a few times. J is TRBJ1-5 and V is TRBV19, with a tentative D call TRBD1 (5 bases). The CDR3 extends over 14 amino acids. Trimming removed 8 bases from V and 3 bases from J, with 14 bases in between. The germline gives CDR1 LNHDA, CDR2 SQIVND (reference sequence). The CDR3 region is CASVEPGLNQPQHF. The CDR3, as DNA: TGTGCCAGTGTGGAGCCGGGACTCAATCAGCCCCAGCATTTT.

In DNA, the CDR3 is TGTGCCACCAGCAGAGATGGTGGAGGCGCAGATACGCAGTATTTT. Translated: CATSRDGGGADTQYF. The gene calls are TRBV15 and TRBJ2-3; TRBD2 is a possible D gene (5 bases). This CDR3 is 15 amino acids long. Germline CDR1 is LNHNV and CDR2 is YYDKDF (reference sequence). V lost 0 bases and J lost 4, with 11 bases in between.